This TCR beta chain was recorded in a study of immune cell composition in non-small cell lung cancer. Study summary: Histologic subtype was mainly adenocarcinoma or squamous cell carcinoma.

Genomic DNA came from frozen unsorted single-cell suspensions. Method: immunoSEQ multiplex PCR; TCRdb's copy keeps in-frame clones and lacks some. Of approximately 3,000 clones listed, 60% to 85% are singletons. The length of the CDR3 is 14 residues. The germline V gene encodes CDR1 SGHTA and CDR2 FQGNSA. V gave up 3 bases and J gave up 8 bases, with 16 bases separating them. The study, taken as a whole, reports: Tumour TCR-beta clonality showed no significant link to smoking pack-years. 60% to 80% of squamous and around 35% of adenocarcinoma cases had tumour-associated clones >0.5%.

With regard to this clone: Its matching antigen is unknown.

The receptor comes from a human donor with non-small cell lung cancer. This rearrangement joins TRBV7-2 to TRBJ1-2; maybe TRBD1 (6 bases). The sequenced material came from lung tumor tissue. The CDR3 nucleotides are TGTGCCAGCAGCTTTGGGAGGGGGAGAGAAGGCTACACCTTC. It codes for CASSFGRGREGYTF.